The present T cell receptor beta chain was sequenced within a study of cytomegalovirus exposure and HLA in healthy donors. The repertoire was sequenced with immunoSEQ multiplex PCR; TCRdb's copy has only in-frame clones and lacks some. The repertoire has approximately 98,000 clones, around 82% of them found once; the top ten carry 3%. This CDR3 region has 13 residues. Trimming removed 6 bases from V and 11 bases from J, with 19 bases in between. Germline CDR1 reads MNHEY; CDR2 reads SMNVEV (reference sequence). The specimen sequenced was PBMCs. The receptor's source is a woman aged 18-29 years in good health and CMV-seronegative. This chain joins TRBV27 and TRBJ1-1; tentatively, D is TRBD1 (6 bases). Here the CDR3 DNA reads TGTGCCAGCAGGCTGACAGGCCCTGGGATGGCTTTCTTT. Amino acid sequence: CASRLTGPGMAFF.